The 18 T cell receptor beta chains below all came from one sample that was sequenced in a study of cytomegalovirus exposure and HLA in healthy donors. PCR involved 60 Vbeta and 13 Jbeta primers. The repertoire was sequenced with immunoSEQ multiplex PCR; TCRdb's copy has only in-frame clones and lacks some. Here the sample spans about 94,000 clones, about 8% being singletons. The sample comprised PBMCs. The receptors come from a man aged 50 to 60 in good health and CMV-seronegative.

V usage is TRBV29-1 and J usage is TRBJ1-2; 10 bases are a match to TRBD1. CDR1 and CDR2 from the germline V gene are SQVTM and ANQGSEA. V was pared by 5 bases and J by 5 bases, with 8 bases of the junction left unmatched. The CDR3 is 14 residues long. The CDR3: CSVRVTGGGYGYTF. CDR3 nucleotides: TGCAGCGTTCGAGTGACAGGGGGCGGTTATGGCTACACCTTC.

The rearrangement uses TRBV28 and TRBJ1-2, with no clear D. CDR1 MDHEN and CDR2 SYDVKM come from the germline V gene. V shed 3 bases and J shed 0 bases, with 8 bases lying between them. CDR3 length: 14 residues. CDR3 in amino acids: CASSFVRTNYGYTF. The CDR3 DNA follows: TGTGCCAGCAGTTTTGTTCGTACTAACTATGGCTACACCTTC.

The chain recombines TRBV7-6 with TRBJ2-3, with 7 bases lining up with TRBD1. Trimming at V came to 3 bases and at J to 4 bases, leaving 10 bases not matched to a gene. The CDR3 extends over 16 amino acids. Per germline, CDR1 SGHVS and CDR2 FNYEAQ. The CDR3: CASSFEGAPRPDTQYF. The CDR3 bases are TGTGCCAGCAGCTTCGAGGGGGCGCCTAGGCCAGATACGCAGTATTTT.

In its sample, this clone was seen a few times. The rearrangement links TRBV29-1 to TRBJ1-2; D remains ambiguous. This CDR3 has 15 residues. With 3 bases removed from V and 4 bases from J, the gap between germline ends came to 18 bases. Looked up from germline, CDR1 is SQVTM and CDR2 is ANQGSEA. In DNA form, the CDR3 reads TGCAGCGTTGATGGTGACACGAACCCGACCTATGGCTACACCTTC. Translated, it gives CSVDGDTNPTYGYTF. Drawing the rest from reference TRBV29-1 and TRBJ1-2, the complete variable domain is SAVISQKPSRDICQRGTSLTIQCQVDSQVTMMFWYRQQPGQSLTLIATANQGSEATYESGFVIDKFPISRPNLTFSTLTVSNMSPEDSSIYLCSVDGDTNPTYGYTFGSGTRLTVV.

V gene TRBV7-9 combines with J gene TRBJ1-1; the D is unclear. The CDR3 extends over 11 amino acids. Looked up from germline, CDR1 is SEHNR and CDR2 is FQNEAQ (reference sequence). Trimming shortened V by 8 bases and J by 6 bases, and 10 bases separated the two germline ends. The CDR3 loop reads CASRGSAEAFF. The CDR3 DNA reads as TGTGCCAGCCGAGGATCTGCTGAAGCTTTCTTT.

This clone occurred a few times. This chain joins TRBV19 and TRBJ1-6; 7 nucleotides line up with TRBD1. With V trimmed by 3 bases and J by 9 bases, 5 bases remained unmatched. CDR3 length: 14 amino acids. The germline V gene encodes CDR1 LNHDA and CDR2 SQIVND (reference sequence). The CDR3 loop reads CASSITGARSPLHF. CDR3 bases: TGTGCCAGTAGTATTACAGGGGCGCGTTCACCCCTCCACTTT.

The rearrangement links TRBV4-1 to TRBJ1-6, with 8 bases lining up with TRBD1. The CDR3 runs 16 residues. Germline CDR1 and CDR2: MGHRA and YSYEKL. The trim removed 3 bases at V and 7 bases at J, leaving 8 bases unmatched. DNA for the CDR3: TGCGCCAGCAGCCAGGGCCGAGGACAGGGAAATTCACCCCTCCACTTT. Protein sequence: CASSQGRGQGNSPLHF.

This clone was found a few times. V gene TRBV30 combines with J gene TRBJ1-1, with 9 bases matching TRBD1. The germline CDR1 and CDR2 sequences are GTSNPN and SVGIG (reference sequence). This CDR3 comprises 13 residues. V lost 2 bases to trimming and J lost 4 bases; unmatched junction nucleotides: 2. CDR3 amino acids: CAWSRQGVTEAFF. CDR3 in DNA: TGTGCCTGGAGTCGACAGGGGGTCACTGAAGCTTTCTTT.

The V call is TRBV4-1, the J call TRBJ2-1; 13 bases map to TRBD2. The CDR3 loop spans 16 amino acids. CDR1 and CDR2 from the germline V gene are MGHRA and YSYEKL. J gave up 8 bases and V 4 bases, and 8 bases lay outside the gene matches. The chain's CDR3 is CASSPELAGGRHEQFF. For the CDR3, the DNA is TGCGCCAGCAGCCCCGAACTAGCGGGGGGGCGACATGAGCAGTTCTTC.

In its sample, this clone was seen a few times. The rearrangement joins TRBV19 to TRBJ2-3; D might be TRBD1 (5 bases). Germline assignment: CDR1 LNHDA and CDR2 SQIVND (reference sequence). V dropped 0 bases and J dropped 1 base, with 14 bases sitting between them. The CDR3 spans 17 residues. The CDR3 DNA sequence: TGTGCCAGTAGTATAGATCCAGGGCTCGCTGGCACAGATACGCAGTATTTT. Translated: CASSIDPGLAGTDTQYF. The full variable domain, its missing parts supplied by reference TRBV19 and TRBJ2-3, is DGGITQSPKYLFRKEGQNVTLSCEQNLNHDAMYWYRQDPGQGLRLIYYSQIVNDFQKGDIAEGYSVSREKKESFPLTVTSAQKNPTAFYLCASSIDPGLAGTDTQYFGPGTRLTVL.

The chain links TRBV6-5 to TRBJ1-2, with D perhaps matching TRBD1 (5 bases). The V and J ends lost 7 bases and 8 bases respectively, with 11 bases between them. The CDR3 extends over 11 amino acids. Germline V gene sequence: CDR1 MNHEY, CDR2 SVGAGI. The CDR3 sequence: CASTQGWGYTF. CDR3 DNA sequence: TGTGCCAGCACCCAGGGATGGGGCTACACCTTC.

J is TRBJ2-3 and V is TRBV11-2; 10 bases match TRBD2. Germline V gives CDR1 SGHAT, CDR2 FQNNGV. The CDR3 consists of 16 residues. V trimming: 2 bases; J trimming: 5 bases; junction bases outside the gene matches: 7. CDR3 residues: CASSLSPAGGQDTQYF. DNA for the CDR3: TGTGCCAGCAGCTTATCTCCAGCGGGAGGGCAAGATACGCAGTATTTT.

This chain joins TRBV7-6 and TRBJ1-4, with 11 bases lining up with TRBD1. CDR3 length: 16 residues. V lost 4 bases, J lost 7 bases, and 8 bases stayed unmatched. The germline V gene has CDR1 SGHVS and CDR2 FNYEAQ. The CDR3 DNA reads TGTGCCAGCAGCTCCCGCCCGGGACAGGGGGGTGAAAAACTGTTTTTT. Protein product: CASSSRPGQGGEKLFF.

There are a few counts of this clone. This chain joins TRBV29-1 and TRBJ1-1; 8 bases match TRBD1. This CDR3 spans 13 amino acids. Per the germline V gene, CDR1 is SQVTM and CDR2 is ANQGSEA. Losses at the gene ends were 7 bases for V and 8 bases for J; bases not matched to a gene: 12. The CDR3 DNA follows: TGCAGCGCTACGACAGGGGATTTATTGGAAGCTTTCTTT. This codes for CSATTGDLLEAFF.

This clone showed up just a few times. The CDR3 DNA sequence: TGTGCCAGCAGTTTTACTCCCAATCAGCCCCAGCATTTT. It specifies CASSFTPNQPQHF. The chain employs TRBV2 and TRBJ1-5; no definite D call. Looked up from germline, CDR1 is SNHLY and CDR2 is FYNNEI. The CDR3 is 13 amino acids. V dropped 5 bases and J dropped 3 bases, with 8 bases sitting between them.

This rearrangement joins TRBV7-2 to TRBJ2-5; 7 nucleotides match TRBD1. CDR1 SGHTA and CDR2 FQGNSA come from the germline V gene. The CDR3 has 17 residues. V trimming: 5 bases; J trimming: 3 bases; junction bases outside the gene matches: 15. CDR3 sequence reads: CASSRSPPGQGEETQYF. CDR3 DNA sequence: TGTGCCAGCAGCCGAAGCCCCCCAGGGCAGGGGGAAGAGACCCAGTACTTC.

This clone was observed a handful of times. The chain carries TRBV27 and TRBJ2-7; D is unclear. V was shortened by 5 bases and J by 4 bases, with 12 bases between the two germline ends. The CDR3 spans 13 residues. CDR1 and CDR2 from the germline V gene are MNHEY and SMNVEV (reference sequence). The CDR3 protein is CASSPQYLYEQYF. The CDR3 DNA follows: TGTGCCAGCAGTCCCCAATATCTATACGAGCAGTACTTC.

V and J are TRBV28 and TRBJ2-3, with 8 bases matching TRBD2. Germline CDR1 MDHEN, CDR2 SYDVKM. The CDR3 consists of 17 residues. Losses at the gene ends were 5 bases for V and 2 bases for J; bases not matched to a gene: 12. The CDR3: CASSPRPSGGVTDTQYF. DNA for the CDR3: TGTGCCAGCAGTCCCCGACCAAGCGGGGGAGTCACAGATACGCAGTATTTT.